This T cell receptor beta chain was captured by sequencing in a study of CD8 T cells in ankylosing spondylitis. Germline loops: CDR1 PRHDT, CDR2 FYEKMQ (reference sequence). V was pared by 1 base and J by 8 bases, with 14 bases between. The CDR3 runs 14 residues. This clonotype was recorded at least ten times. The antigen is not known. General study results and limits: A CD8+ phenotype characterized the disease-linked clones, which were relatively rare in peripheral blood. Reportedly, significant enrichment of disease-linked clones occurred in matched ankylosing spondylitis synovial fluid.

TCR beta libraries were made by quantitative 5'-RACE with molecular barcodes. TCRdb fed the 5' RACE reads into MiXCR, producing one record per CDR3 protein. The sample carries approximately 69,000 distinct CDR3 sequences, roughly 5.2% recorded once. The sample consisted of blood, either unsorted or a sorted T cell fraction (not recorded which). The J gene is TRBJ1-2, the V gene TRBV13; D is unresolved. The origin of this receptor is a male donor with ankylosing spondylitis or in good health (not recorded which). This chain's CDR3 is CASSLVRDRAGYTF. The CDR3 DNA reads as TGTGCCAGCAGCTTAGTCCGGGATCGGGCAGGCTACACCTTC.